This T cell receptor beta chain came from a study of blood T cell repertoires in COVID-19. The wider study: Italy, Spain and the United States were the sources of the convalescent and acute COVID-19 samples. Sources were T cells, B-cell-depleted T cells, or PBMCs; the material itself was cDNA or gDNA.

Germline CDR1 and CDR2: SEHNR and FQNEAQ (reference sequence). This CDR3 has 15 residues. Trimming pared 2 bases from V and 3 bases from J, leaving 12 bases between. Original methodology: Cell counts per sample came from amplifying reference gene primers. Here immunoSEQ multiplex PCR was the method, and the copy in TCRdb shows in-frame clones only, minus some. D and trimming come from the DNA, and the V and J calls and clone size come from that table. The table lists roughly 500,000 clones, 80% to 90% of them singletons. In assigning cohorts, the study relied on participant-reported clinical history. This clone was detected once.

The receptor was isolated from an older woman who had recovered from COVID-19. The chain has TRBV7-9 and TRBJ2-3; no definite D call. The material sequenced was PBMCs or T cells enriched from blood (not recorded which). This CDR3 is CASSLFTASTDTQYF. CDR3 nucleotide sequence: TGTGCCAGCAGCTTATTTACAGCTTCTACAGATACGCAGTATTTT.